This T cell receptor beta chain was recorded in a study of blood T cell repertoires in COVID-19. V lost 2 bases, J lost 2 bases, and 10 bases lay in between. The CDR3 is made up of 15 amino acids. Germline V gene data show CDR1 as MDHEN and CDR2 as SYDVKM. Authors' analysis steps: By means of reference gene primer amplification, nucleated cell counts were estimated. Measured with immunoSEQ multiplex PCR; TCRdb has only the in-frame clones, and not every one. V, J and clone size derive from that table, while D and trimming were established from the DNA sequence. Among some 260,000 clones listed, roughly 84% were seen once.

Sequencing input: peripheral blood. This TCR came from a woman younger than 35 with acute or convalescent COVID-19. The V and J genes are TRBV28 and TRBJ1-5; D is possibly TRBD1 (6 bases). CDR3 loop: CASSLGGPRNQPQHF. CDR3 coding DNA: TGTGCCAGCAGTTTAGGGGGCCCCCGCAATCAGCCCCAGCATTTT.